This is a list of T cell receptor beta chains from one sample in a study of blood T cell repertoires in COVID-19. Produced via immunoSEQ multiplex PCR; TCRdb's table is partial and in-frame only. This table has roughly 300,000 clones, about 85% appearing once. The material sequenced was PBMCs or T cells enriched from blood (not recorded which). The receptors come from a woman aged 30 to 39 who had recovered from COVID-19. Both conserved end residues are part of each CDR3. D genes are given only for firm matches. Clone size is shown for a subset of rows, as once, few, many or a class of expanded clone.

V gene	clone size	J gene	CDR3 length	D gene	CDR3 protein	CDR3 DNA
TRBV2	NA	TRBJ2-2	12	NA	CASSFGGRELFF	TGTGCCAGCAGTTTTGGGGGGAGGGAGCTGTTTTTT
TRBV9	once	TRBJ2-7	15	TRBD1	CASSVEAGGSYEQYF	TGTGCCAGCAGCGTAGAAGCAGGGGGCTCCTACGAGCAGTACTTC
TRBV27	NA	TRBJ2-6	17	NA	CASSPGQYSSGANVLTF	TGTGCCAGCAGTCCAGGACAGTACTCCTCTGGGGCCAACGTCCTGACTTTC
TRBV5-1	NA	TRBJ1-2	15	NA	CASSLKNRDTTLPDF	TGCGCCAGCAGCCTGAAGAACCGGGACACCACTCTTCCCGACTTC
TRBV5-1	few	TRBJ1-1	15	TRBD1	CASSTKTGWDTEAFF	TGCGCCAGCAGCACCAAGACAGGGTGGGACACTGAAGCTTTCTTT
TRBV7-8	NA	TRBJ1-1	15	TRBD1	CASSRTDRGGTEAFF	TGTGCCAGCAGCCGGACCGACAGGGGCGGCACTGAAGCTTTCTTT
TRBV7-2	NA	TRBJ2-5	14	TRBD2	CASSLELAEETQYF	TGTGCCAGCAGCTTAGAACTAGCGGAAGAGACCCAGTACTTC
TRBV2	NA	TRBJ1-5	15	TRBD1	CASSEGQGGNQPQHF	TGTGCCAGCAGTGAAGGACAGGGGGGAAATCAGCCCCAGCATTTT
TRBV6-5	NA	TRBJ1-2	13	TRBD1	CASSLQGDYGYTF	TGTGCCAGCAGTTTACAGGGGGACTATGGCTACACCTTC
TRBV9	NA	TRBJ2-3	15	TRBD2	CASSVGLAVTDTQYF	TGTGCCAGCAGCGTAGGGCTAGCGGTCACAGATACGCAGTATTTT
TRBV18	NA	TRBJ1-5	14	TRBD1	CASSADRGNQPQHF	TGTGCCAGCTCGGCCGACAGGGGCAATCAGCCCCAGCATTTT
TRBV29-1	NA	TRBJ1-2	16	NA	CSVEEGGGANSVGYTF	TGCAGCGTTGAAGAAGGGGGAGGGGCAAACTCAGTCGGCTACACCTTC
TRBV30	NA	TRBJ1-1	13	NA	CAWSVGRDTRAFF	TGTGCCTGGAGTGTAGGTAGGGACACGAGGGCTTTCTTT
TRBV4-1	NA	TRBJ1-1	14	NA	CASSQVGVHTEAFF	TGCGCCAGCAGCCAAGTGGGCGTACACACTGAAGCTTTCTTT
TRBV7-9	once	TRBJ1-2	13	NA	CASSLGSGFGYTF	TGTGCCAGCAGCTTAGGGTCGGGGTTCGGCTACACCTTC
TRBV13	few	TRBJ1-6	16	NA	CASSLGQSSYNSPLHF	TGTGCCAGCAGCCTTGGACAGAGCTCCTATAATTCACCCCTCCACTTT
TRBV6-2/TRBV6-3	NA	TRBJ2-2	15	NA	CASSYRGLNTGELFF	TGTGCCAGCAGTTACAGGGGACTTAACACCGGGGAGCTGTTTTTT
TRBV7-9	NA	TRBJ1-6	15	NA	CASSLENSYNSPLHF	TGTGCCAGCAGCTTAGAAAATTCTTATAATTCACCCCTCCACTTT
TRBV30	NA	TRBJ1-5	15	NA	CAWSVGDFSNQPQHF	TGTGCCTGGAGTGTCGGGGACTTCAGCAATCAGCCCCAGCATTTT
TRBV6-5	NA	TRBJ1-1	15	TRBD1	CASQRPGGDNTEAFF	TGTGCCAGCCAAAGGCCAGGGGGAGATAACACTGAAGCTTTCTTT
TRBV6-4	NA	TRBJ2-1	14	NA	CASRLFGSYNEQFF	TGTGCCAGCCGACTATTCGGGTCCTACAATGAGCAGTTCTTC
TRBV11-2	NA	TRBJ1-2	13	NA	CASTTQGFGGYTF	TGTGCCAGCACCACGCAGGGTTTTGGGGGCTACACCTTC
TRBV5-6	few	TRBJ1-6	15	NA	CASRIGTTGNSPLHF	TGTGCCAGCAGGATCGGGACAACTGGTAATTCACCCCTCCACTTT
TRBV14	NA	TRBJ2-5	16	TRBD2	CASSQRAGSYQETQYF	TGTGCCAGCAGCCAACGAGCGGGGTCGTACCAAGAGACCCAGTACTTC
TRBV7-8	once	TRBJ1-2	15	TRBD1	CASSLQGAEDYGYTF	TGTGCCAGCAGCTTACAGGGGGCTGAGGACTATGGCTACACCTTC
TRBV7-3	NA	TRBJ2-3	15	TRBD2	CASSFQRGGPDTQYF	TGTGCCAGCAGCTTCCAGCGGGGGGGGCCAGATACGCAGTATTTT
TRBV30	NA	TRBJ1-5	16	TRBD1	CAWSRLQGVGNQPQHF	TGTGCCTGGAGCCGCTTACAGGGGGTCGGCAATCAGCCCCAGCATTTT
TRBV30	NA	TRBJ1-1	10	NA	CACTPAEAFF	TGTGCCTGCACCCCAGCTGAAGCTTTCTTT
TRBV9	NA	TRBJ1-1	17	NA	CASSRQRAAKLNTEAFF	TGTGCCAGCAGCCGTCAGCGGGCAGCGAAGTTAAACACTGAAGCTTTCTTT
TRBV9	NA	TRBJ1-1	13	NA	CASSVGGDTEAFF	TGTGCCAGCAGCGTAGGGGGGGACACTGAAGCTTTCTTT
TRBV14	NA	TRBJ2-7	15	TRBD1	CASSKDRGRGHEQYF	TGTGCCAGCAGCAAAGACAGGGGGCGCGGTCACGAGCAGTACTTC
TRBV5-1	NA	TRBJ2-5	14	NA	CASSDAGAGETQYF	TGCGCCAGCAGCGATGCGGGGGCGGGGGAGACCCAGTACTTC
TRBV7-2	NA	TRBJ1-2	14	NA	CASSRGGVPYGYTF	TGTGCCAGCAGCCGCGGCGGGGTCCCATATGGCTACACCTTC
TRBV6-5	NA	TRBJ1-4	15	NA	CASRRTGRTNEKLFF	TGTGCCAGCAGAAGAACAGGGCGAACTAATGAAAAACTGTTTTTT
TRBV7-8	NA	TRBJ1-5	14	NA	CASSRWGGNQPQHF	TGTGCCAGCAGCCGTTGGGGGGGGAATCAGCCCCAGCATTTT
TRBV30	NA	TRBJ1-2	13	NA	CAWAGEAAYGYTF	TGTGCCTGGGCCGGGGAGGCTGCCTATGGCTACACCTTC
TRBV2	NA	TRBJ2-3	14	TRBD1	CASRTGRGTDTQYF	TGTGCCAGCAGGACAGGGCGCGGCACAGATACGCAGTATTTT
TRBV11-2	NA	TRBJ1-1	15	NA	CASRALAGAGTEAFF	TGTGCCAGCCGCGCCCTGGCAGGGGCCGGCACTGAAGCTTTCTTT
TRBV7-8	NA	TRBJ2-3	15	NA	CASSFSFNGETPQYF	TGTGCCAGCAGCTTCAGTTTTAATGGCGAGACTCCGCAGTATTTT
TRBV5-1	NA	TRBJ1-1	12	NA	CASSLERGEAFF	TGCGCCAGCAGCTTGGAACGGGGTGAAGCTTTCTTT
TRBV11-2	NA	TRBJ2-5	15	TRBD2	CASSSVAGVGETQYF	TGTGCCAGCAGCTCCGTAGCGGGGGTGGGAGAGACCCAGTACTTC
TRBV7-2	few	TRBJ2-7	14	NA	CASSPWQGTYEQYF	TGTGCCAGCAGCCCCTGGCAGGGCACCTACGAGCAGTACTTC
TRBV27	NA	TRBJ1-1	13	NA	CASSTQRNTEAFF	TGTGCCAGCAGTACACAGAGGAACACTGAAGCTTTCTTT
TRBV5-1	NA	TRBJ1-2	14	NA	CASSLEAGSGGYTF	TGCGCCAGCAGCTTGGAGGCAGGATCAGGTGGCTACACCTTC
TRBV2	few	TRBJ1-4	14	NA	CASSGAGGNEKLFF	TGTGCCAGCAGTGGGGCCGGGGGTAATGAAAAACTGTTTTTT
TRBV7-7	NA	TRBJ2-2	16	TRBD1	CASSLDNRGRTGELFF	TGTGCTAGCAGCTTGGATAACAGGGGGAGAACCGGGGAGCTGTTTTTT
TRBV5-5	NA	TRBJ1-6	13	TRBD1	CASSVQGASPLHF	TGTGCCAGCAGCGTACAGGGGGCCTCACCCCTCCACTTT
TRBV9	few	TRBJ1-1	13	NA	CASSLTGNTEAFF	TGTGCCAGCAGTTTAACGGGGAACACTGAAGCTTTCTTT
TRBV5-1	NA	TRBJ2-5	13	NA	CASRRGTGETQYF	TGCGCCAGCAGGAGGGGGACGGGAGAGACCCAGTACTTC
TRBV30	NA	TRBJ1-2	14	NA	CAWSVRTANYGYTF	TGTGCCTGGAGTGTACGGACAGCTAACTATGGCTACACCTTC
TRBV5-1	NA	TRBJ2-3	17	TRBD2	CASSLVASGGGTDTQYF	TGCGCCAGCAGCTTGGTTGCTAGCGGGGGGGGCACAGATACGCAGTATTTT
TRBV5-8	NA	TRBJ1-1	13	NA	CASSRPGAAEAFF	TGTGCCAGCAGCAGACCAGGGGCCGCGGAAGCTTTCTTT